This entry describes one T cell receptor beta chain. Its antigen is unknown. This sample stems from a study of cytomegalovirus exposure and HLA in healthy donors. Notes on the study in general: It was reported that the classifier diagnosed cytomegalovirus status with high specificity and sensitivity in both the original and validation cohorts.

Primers: 60 Vbeta forward and 13 Jbeta reverse. Assay: immunoSEQ multiplex PCR; the TCRdb copy retains only in-frame clones and omits some. The sample consists of 100,000 to 150,000 clones, 80% to 90% of them appearing once. The CDR3 is 14 residues long. Per the germline V gene, CDR1 is MNHEY and CDR2 is SMNVEV (reference sequence). Trimming took 2 bases from V and 4 from J, leaving 11 bases between them. This clonotype was sampled from a woman aged 40 to 50 in good health and CMV-seropositive. This rearrangement joins TRBV27 to TRBJ1-1, with a weak D call TRBD1 (5 bases). Sequencing input: PBMCs. CDR3 amino acids: CASSLNRGATEAFF. The CDR3 nucleotides are TGTGCCAGCAGTTTAAACCGTGGGGCCACTGAAGCTTTCTTT.